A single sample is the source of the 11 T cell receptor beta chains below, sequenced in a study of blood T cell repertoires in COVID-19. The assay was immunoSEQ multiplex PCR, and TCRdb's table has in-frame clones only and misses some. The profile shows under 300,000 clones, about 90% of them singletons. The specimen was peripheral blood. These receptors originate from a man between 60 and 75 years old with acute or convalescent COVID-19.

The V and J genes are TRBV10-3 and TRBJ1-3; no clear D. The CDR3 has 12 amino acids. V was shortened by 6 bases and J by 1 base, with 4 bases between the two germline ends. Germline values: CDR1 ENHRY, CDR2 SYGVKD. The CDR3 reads CAISPSGNTIYF. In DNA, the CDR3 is TGTGCCATCAGCCCGTCTGGAAACACCATATATTTT.

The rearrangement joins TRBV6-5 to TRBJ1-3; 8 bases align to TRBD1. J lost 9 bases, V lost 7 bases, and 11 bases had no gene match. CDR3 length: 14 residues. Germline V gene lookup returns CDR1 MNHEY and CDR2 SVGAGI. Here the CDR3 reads CASNVDRGAGTIYF. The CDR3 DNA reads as TGTGCCAGCAACGTCGACAGGGGCGCTGGCACCATATATTTT.

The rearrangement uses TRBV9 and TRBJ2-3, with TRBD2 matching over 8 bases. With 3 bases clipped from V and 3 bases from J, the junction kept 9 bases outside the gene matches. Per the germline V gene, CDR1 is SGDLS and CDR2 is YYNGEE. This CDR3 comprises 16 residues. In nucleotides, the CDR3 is TGTGCCAGCAGCGCCGGTAGCGGGGCGGGGACAGATACGCAGTATTTT. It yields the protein CASSAGSGAGTDTQYF.

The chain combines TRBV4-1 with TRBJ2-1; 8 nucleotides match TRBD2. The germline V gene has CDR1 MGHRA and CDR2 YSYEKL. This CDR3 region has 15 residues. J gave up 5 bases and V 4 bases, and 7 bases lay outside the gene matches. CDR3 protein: CASSLDSGTHNEQFF. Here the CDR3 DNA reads TGCGCCAGCAGCCTGGATAGCGGGACCCACAATGAGCAGTTCTTC.

The CDR3 DNA reads as TGTGCCAGCAGCTTATGGGGGCAGGGGATGAACACTGAAGCTTTCTTT. Protein: CASSLWGQGMNTEAFF. This chain joins TRBV7-9 and TRBJ1-1, with D perhaps TRBD1 (6 bases). Germline assignment: CDR1 SEHNR and CDR2 FQNEAQ (reference sequence). The CDR3 length is 16 residues. V gave up 2 bases and J gave up 0 bases, with 13 bases separating them.

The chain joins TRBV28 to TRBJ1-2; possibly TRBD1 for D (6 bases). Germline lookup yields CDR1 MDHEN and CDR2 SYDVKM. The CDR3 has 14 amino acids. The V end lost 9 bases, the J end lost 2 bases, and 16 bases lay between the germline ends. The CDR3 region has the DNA TGTGCCAGTCTGGGGGGGGGCATAAACTATGGCTACACCTTC. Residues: CASLGGGINYGYTF.

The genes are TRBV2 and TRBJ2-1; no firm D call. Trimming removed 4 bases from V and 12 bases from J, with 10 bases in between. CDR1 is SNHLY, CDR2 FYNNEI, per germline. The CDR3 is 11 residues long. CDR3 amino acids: CASSVARGQFF. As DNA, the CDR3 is TGTGCCAGCAGTGTCGCTAGAGGGCAGTTCTTC.

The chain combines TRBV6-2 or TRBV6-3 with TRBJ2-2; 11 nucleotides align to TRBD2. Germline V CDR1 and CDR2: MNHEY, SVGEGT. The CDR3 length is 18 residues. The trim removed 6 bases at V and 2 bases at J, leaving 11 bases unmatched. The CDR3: CASSFPTTSGANTGELFF. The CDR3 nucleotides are TGTGCCAGCAGCTTCCCGACGACTAGCGGGGCAAACACCGGGGAGCTGTTTTTT.

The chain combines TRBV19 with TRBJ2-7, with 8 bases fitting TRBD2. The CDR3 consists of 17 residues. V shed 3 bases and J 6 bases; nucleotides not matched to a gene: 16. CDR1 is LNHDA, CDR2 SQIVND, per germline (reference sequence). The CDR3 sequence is CASSMTGGRTGALEQYF. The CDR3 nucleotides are TGTGCCAGTAGTATGACGGGCGGGAGGACCGGGGCCCTCGAGCAGTACTTC.

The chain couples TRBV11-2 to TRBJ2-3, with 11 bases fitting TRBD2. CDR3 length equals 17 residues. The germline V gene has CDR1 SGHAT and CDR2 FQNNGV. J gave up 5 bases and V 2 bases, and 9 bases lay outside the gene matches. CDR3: CASSLITSGSRGDTQYF. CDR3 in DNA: TGTGCCAGCAGCTTAATAACTAGCGGGAGTAGGGGAGATACGCAGTATTTT. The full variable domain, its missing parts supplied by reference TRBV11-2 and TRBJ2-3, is EAGVAQSPRYKIIEKRQSVAFWCNPISGHATLYWYQQILGQGPKLLIQFQNNGVVDDSQLPKDRFSAERLKGVDSTLKIQPAKLEDSAVYLCASSLITSGSRGDTQYFGPGTRLTVL.

The CDR3 DNA reads TGTGCCAGCAGCTTACAAGCACTCAACGGAGCCGAGCAGTTCTTC. It specifies CASSLQALNGAEQFF. The chain combines TRBV11-3 with TRBJ2-1; D not resolved. Trimming removed 2 bases at V and 10 bases at J, with 18 bases between. The germline V gene has CDR1 SGHNT and CDR2 YENEEA. There are 15 residues in the CDR3.